This T cell receptor beta chain stems from a study of T cell repertoires in cytomegalovirus infection. In TCRdb, the reads were re-called with MiXCR into one record per CDR3 protein. In the table there are roughly 920,000 distinct CDR3 sequences, around 32% of which are singletons. With respect to this clonotype: The antigen remains unidentified.

J was trimmed by 0 bases and V by 6 bases; bases with no gene match: 5. The CDR3 totals 15 residues. Per the germline V gene, CDR1 is MNHNS and CDR2 is SASEGT. Sequencing used cultured CD8+ T cells from PBMCs, obtained from culture after CMV antigen stimulation. The chain combines TRBV6-1 with TRBJ2-7; 10 positions match TRBD1. This clonotype was sampled from a human donor in good health (CMV status not recorded). Some clones in this sample may be carry-over from other donors' samples. CDR3 loop: CASSEGQGSSYEQYF. CDR3 bases: TGTGCCAGCAGCGAGGGACAGGGGTCCTCCTACGAGCAGTACTTC.